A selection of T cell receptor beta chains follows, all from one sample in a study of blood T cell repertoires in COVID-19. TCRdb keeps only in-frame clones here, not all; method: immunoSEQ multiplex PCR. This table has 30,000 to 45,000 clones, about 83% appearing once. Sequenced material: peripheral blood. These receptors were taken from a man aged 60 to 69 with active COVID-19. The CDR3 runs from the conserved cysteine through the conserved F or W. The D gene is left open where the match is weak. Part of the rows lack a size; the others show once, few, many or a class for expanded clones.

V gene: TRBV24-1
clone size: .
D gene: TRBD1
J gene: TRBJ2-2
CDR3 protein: CATSDWGQGDGELFF
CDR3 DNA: TGTGCCACCAGTGATTGGGGACAGGGTGACGGGGAGCTGTTTTTT

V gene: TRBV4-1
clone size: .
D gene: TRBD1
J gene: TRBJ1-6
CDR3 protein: CASSQEDRGSSPLHF
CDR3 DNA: TGCGCCAGCAGCCAAGAGGACAGGGGGAGTTCACCCCTCCACTTT

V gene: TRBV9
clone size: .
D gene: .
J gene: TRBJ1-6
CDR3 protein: CASSVGSYNSPLHF
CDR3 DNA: TGTGCCAGCAGCGTCGGCTCCTATAATTCACCCCTCCACTTT

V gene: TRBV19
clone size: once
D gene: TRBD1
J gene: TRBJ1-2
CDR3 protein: CASSIGTGYGYTF
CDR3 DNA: TGTGCCAGTAGTATTGGGACAGGCTATGGCTACACCTTC

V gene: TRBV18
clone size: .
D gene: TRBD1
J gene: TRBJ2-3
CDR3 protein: CASSPRGGQGVTDTQYF
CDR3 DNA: TGTGCCAGCTCACCCCGAGGGGGACAGGGGGTCACAGATACGCAGTATTTT

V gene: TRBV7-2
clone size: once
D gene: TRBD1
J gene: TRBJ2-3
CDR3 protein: CASSWGQGDTDTQYF
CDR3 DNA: TGTGCCAGCAGCTGGGGACAGGGGGACACAGATACGCAGTATTTT

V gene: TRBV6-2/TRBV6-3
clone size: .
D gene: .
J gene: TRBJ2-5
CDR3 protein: CASSETERIQETQYF
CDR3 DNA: TGTGCCAGCAGCGAGACAGAGCGTATCCAAGAGACCCAGTACTTC

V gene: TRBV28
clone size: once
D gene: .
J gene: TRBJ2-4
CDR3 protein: CASRGSPKNIQYF
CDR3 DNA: TGTGCCAGCCGGGGGAGTCCCAAAAACATTCAGTACTTC

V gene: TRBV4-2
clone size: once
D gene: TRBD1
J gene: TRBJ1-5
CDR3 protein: CASSQGPDRGDQPQHF
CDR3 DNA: TGTGCCAGCAGCCAAGGCCCGGACAGGGGGGATCAGCCCCAGCATTTT

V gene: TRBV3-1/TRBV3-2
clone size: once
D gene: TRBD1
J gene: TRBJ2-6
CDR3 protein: CASSRGQGSSGANVLTF
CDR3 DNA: TGTGCCAGCAGCCGCGGACAGGGGAGCTCTGGGGCCAACGTCCTGACTTTC

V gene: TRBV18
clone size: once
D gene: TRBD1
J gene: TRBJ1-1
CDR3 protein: CASSLGQAMNTEAFF
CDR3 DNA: TGTGCCAGCTCACTAGGACAGGCTATGAACACTGAAGCTTTCTTT

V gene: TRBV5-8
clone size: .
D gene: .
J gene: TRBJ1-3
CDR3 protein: CASSSFGRNTIYF
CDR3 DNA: TGTGCCAGCAGCTCCTTCGGTCGGAACACCATATATTTT

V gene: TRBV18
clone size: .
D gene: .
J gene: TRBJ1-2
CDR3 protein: CASSPGQGYITF
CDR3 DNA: TGTGCCAGCTCACCAGGGCAGGGCTATATCACCTTC

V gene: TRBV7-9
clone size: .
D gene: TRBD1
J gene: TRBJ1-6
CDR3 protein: CASSHPRGRGSYNSPLHF
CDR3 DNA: TGTGCCAGCAGTCACCCCAGGGGGCGCGGGTCCTATAATTCACCCCTCCACTTT

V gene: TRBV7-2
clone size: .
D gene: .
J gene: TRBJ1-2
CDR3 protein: CASSFQLAEYGYTF
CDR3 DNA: TGTGCCAGCAGCTTCCAGTTGGCGGAGTATGGCTACACCTTC

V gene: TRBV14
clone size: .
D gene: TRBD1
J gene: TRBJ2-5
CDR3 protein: CASSQDWDRFQETQYF
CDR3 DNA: TGTGCCAGCAGCCAAGATTGGGACAGATTTCAAGAGACCCAGTACTTC

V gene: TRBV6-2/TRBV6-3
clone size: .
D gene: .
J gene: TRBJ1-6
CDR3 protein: CASSYLTQGHGNSPLHF
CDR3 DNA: TGTGCCAGCAGTTACCTTACCCAGGGGCATGGAAATTCACCCCTCCACTTT

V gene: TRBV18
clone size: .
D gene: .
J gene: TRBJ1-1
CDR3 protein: CASSPNVADGEAFF
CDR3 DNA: TGTGCCAGCTCACCAAATGTAGCGGACGGAGAAGCTTTCTTT

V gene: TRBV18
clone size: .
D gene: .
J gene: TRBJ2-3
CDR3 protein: CASSQQAGSTDTQYF
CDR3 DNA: TGTGCCAGCTCACAGCAGGCGGGTAGCACAGATACGCAGTATTTT

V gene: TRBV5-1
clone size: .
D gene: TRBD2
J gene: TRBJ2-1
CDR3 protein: CASSFTRSGTNEQFF
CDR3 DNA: TGCGCCAGCAGCTTTACCCGTAGCGGGACCAATGAGCAGTTCTTC

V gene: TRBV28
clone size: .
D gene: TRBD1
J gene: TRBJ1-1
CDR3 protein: CASNPTRGQRLNTEAFF
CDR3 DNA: TGTGCCAGCAATCCCACTAGGGGACAGAGACTGAACACTGAAGCTTTCTTT

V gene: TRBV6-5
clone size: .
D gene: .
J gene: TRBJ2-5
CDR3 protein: CASRLTGPRGETQYF
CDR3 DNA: TGTGCCAGCAGACTGACCGGGCCCCGAGGGGAGACCCAGTACTTC

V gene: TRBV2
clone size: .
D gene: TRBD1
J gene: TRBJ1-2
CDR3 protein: CASSAPGQLYGYTF
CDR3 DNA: TGTGCCAGCAGCGCACCGGGACAGCTCTATGGCTACACCTTC

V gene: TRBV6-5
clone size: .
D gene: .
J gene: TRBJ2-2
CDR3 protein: CASSLDSTNTGELFF
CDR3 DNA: TGTGCCAGCAGCCTAGACAGCACGAACACCGGGGAGCTGTTTTTT

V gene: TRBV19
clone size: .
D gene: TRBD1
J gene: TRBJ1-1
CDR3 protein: CASSSSPRQGKNTEAFF
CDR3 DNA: TGTGCCAGTAGTAGCTCACCCAGACAGGGTAAGAACACTGAAGCTTTCTTT

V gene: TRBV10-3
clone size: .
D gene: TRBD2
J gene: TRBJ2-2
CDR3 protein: CAISGTSGGALYTGELFF
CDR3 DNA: TGTGCCATCAGTGGTACTAGCGGGGGGGCCTTGTACACCGGGGAGCTGTTTTTT

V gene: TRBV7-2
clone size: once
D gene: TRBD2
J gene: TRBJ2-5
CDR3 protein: CASRPTSGQETQYF
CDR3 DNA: TGTGCCAGCAGACCCACTAGCGGCCAAGAGACCCAGTACTTC

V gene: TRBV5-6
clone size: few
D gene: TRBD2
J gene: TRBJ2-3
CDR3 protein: CASIPGLGVTDTQYF
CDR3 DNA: TGTGCCAGCATCCCGGGACTAGGGGTCACAGATACGCAGTATTTT

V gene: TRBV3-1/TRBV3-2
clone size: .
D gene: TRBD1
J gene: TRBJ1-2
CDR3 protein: CASSPGQGLCYGYTF
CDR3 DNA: TGTGCCAGCAGCCCGGGACAGGGACTGTGCTATGGCTACACCTTC

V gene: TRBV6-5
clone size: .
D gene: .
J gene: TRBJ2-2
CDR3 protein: CASSPGYGELFF
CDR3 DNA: TGTGCCAGCAGCCCAGGGTACGGGGAGCTGTTTTTT

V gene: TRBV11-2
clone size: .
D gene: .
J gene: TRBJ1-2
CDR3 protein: CASSLSIAVLIGGYTF
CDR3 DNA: TGTGCCAGCAGCTTAAGTATAGCAGTCCTGATCGGGGGCTACACCTTC

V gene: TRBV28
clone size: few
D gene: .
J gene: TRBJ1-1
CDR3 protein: CASSSPLTVGRAEAFF
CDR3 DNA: TGTGCCAGCAGTTCCCCCTTAACAGTGGGGAGGGCTGAAGCTTTCTTT

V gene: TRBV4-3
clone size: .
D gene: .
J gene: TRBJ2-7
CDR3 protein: CASSPSNDRHYEQYF
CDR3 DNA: TGCGCCAGCAGCCCCTCCAACGACAGACACTACGAGCAGTACTTC

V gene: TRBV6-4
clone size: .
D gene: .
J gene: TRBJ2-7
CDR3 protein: CATKEVPEQYF
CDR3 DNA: TGTGCCACCAAGGAGGTGCCTGAGCAGTACTTC

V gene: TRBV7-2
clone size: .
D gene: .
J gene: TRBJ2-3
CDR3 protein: CASSPRGGHPTDTQYF
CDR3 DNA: TGTGCCAGCAGCCCCCGAGGCGGACACCCCACAGATACGCAGTATTTT

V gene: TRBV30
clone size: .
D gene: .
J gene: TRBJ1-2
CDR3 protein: CAWRAGPLLSYGYTF
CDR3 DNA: TGTGCCTGGAGGGCTGGGCCGCTCCTCTCCTATGGCTACACCTTC

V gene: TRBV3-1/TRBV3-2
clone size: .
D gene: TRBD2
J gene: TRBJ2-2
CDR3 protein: CASSQGTSGTGELFF
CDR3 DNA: TGTGCCAGCAGCCAAGGGACTAGCGGCACCGGGGAGCTGTTTTTT

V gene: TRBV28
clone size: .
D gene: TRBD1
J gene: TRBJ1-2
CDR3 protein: CASLPGQGRSGYTF
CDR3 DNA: TGTGCCAGTCTCCCGGGACAGGGCAGGAGTGGCTACACCTTC

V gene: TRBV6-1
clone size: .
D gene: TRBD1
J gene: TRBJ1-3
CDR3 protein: CASSERRQGAFRNTIYF
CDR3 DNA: TGTGCCAGCAGTGAAAGGAGACAGGGGGCCTTTAGAAACACCATATATTTT

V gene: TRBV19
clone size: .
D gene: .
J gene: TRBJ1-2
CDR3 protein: CASSIQTGIYGYTF
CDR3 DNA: TGTGCCAGTAGTATACAGACAGGTATCTATGGCTACACCTTC

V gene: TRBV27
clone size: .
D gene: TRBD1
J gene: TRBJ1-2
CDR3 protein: CASSLSPFGTGEGYTF
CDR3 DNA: TGTGCCAGCAGTTTATCTCCGTTCGGGACAGGTGAAGGCTACACCTTC

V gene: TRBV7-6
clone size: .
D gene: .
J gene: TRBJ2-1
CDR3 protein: CASSLNAADNEQFF
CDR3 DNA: TGTGCCAGCAGCTTAAACGCGGCCGACAATGAGCAGTTCTTC

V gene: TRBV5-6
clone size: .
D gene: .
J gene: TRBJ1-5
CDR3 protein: CASSFTGREPNQPQHF
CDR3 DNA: TGTGCCAGCAGCTTCACAGGGCGCGAACCGAATCAGCCCCAGCATTTT

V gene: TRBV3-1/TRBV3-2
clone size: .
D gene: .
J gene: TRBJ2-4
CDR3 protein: CASSQVQGGNIQYF
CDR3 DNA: TGTGCCAGCAGCCAAGTACAGGGGGGGAACATTCAGTACTTC

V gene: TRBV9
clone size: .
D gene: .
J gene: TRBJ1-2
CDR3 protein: CASSDPSFGPGYTF
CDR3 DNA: TGTGCCAGCAGCGACCCATCTTTTGGGCCAGGCTACACCTTC

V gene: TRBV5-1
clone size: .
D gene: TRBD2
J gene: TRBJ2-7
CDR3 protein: CASSFQTSGRASSYEQYF
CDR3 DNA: TGCGCCAGCAGCTTTCAAACTAGCGGGAGGGCGAGCTCCTACGAGCAGTACTTC

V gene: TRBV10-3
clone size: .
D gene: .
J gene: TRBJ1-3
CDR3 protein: CAISDVDSRNTIYF
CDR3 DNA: TGTGCCATCAGTGACGTCGACTCTAGGAACACCATATATTTT

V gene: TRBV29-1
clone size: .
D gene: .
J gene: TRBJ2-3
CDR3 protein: CSVDLTWRADTQYF
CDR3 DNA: TGCAGCGTTGATCTGACCTGGAGGGCAGATACGCAGTATTTT

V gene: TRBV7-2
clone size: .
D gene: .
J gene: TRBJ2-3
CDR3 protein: CASSLGADTQYF
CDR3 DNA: TGTGCCAGCAGCTTAGGAGCAGATACGCAGTATTTT

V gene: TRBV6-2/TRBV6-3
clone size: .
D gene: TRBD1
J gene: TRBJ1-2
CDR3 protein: CASSPYRQGATANYGYTF
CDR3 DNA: TGTGCCAGCAGCCCTTACCGACAGGGGGCAACAGCTAACTATGGCTACACCTTC

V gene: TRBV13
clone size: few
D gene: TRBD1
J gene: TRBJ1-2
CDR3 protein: CASSLWSWDSSSYGYTF
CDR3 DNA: TGTGCCAGCAGCTTGTGGAGCTGGGACAGTTCTTCCTATGGCTACACCTTC

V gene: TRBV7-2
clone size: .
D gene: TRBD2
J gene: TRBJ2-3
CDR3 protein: CASSLGSGASDTQYF
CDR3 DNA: TGTGCCAGCAGCTTAGGTAGCGGGGCGTCAGATACGCAGTATTTT

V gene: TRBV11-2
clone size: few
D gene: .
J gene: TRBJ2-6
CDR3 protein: CASSLDPSRGGANVLTF
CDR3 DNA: TGTGCCAGCAGCTTAGACCCCAGCAGGGGTGGGGCCAACGTCCTGACTTTC

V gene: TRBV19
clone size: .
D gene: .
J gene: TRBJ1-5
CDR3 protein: CASSINGREVGQPQHF
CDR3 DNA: TGTGCCAGTAGTATAAACGGGAGGGAAGTAGGCCAGCCCCAGCATTTT

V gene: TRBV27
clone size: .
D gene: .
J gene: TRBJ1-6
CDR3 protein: CASSLSEGSPLHF
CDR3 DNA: TGTGCCAGCAGTTTATCAGAGGGCTCACCCCTCCACTTT

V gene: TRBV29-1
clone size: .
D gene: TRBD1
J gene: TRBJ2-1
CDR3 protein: CSVEARDRGNEQFF
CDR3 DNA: TGCAGCGTTGAAGCTCGGGACAGGGGAAATGAGCAGTTCTTC

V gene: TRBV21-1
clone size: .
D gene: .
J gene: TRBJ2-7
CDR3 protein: CSGGEQYF
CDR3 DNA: TGTTCGGGGGGCGAGCAGTACTTC

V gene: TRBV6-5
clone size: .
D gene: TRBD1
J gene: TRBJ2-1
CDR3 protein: CASRMGQGVGEQFF
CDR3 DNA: TGTGCCAGCAGGATGGGACAGGGGGTTGGTGAGCAGTTCTTC

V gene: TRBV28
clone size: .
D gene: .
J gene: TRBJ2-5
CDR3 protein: CASNEREETQYF
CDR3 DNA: TGTGCCAGCAATGAGCGGGAAGAGACCCAGTACTTC